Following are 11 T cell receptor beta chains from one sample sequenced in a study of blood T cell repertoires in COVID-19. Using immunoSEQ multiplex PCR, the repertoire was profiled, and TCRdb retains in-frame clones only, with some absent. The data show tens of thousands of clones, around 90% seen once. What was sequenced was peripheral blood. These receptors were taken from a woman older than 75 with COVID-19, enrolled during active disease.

CDR3 protein: CASSHTAAIAKNIQYF. The CDR3 DNA reads TGTGCCAGCAGCCACACGGCGGCGATAGCCAAAAACATTCAGTACTTC. The chain joins TRBV14 to TRBJ2-4; D unresolved. Germline V CDR1 and CDR2: SGHDN, FVKESK. V lost 3 bases, J lost 0 bases, and 12 bases lay in between. The CDR3 covers 16 residues.

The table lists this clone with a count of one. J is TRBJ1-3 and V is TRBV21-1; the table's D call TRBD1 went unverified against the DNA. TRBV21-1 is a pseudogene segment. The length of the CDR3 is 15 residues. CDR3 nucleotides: TGTGCCAGCAGCACCTTGACAGGATCCGGAAACACCATATATTTT. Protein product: CASSTLTGSGNTIYF.

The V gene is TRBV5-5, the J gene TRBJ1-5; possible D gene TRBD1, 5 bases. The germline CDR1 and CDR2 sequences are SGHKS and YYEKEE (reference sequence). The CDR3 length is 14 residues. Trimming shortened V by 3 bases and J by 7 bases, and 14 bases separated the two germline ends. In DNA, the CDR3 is TGTGCCAGCAGCTCCGGAGGGGTCAGACAGCCCCAGCATTTT. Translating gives CASSSGGVRQPQHF.

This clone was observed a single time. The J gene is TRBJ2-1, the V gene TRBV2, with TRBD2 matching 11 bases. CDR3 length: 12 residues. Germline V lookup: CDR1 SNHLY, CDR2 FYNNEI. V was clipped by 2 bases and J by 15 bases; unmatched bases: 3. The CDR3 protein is CASSEHSGRGFF. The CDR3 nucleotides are TGTGCCAGCAGTGAACATAGCGGGAGGGGGTTCTTC.

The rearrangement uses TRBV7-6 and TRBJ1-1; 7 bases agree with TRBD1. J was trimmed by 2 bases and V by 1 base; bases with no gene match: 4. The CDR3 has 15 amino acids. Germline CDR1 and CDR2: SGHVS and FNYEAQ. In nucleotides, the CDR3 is TGTGCCAGCAGCTTAGACAGGGGAGGCAACACTGAAGCTTTCTTT. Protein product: CASSLDRGGNTEAFF. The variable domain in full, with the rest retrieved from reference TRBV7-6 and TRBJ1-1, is GAGVSQSPRYKVTKRGQDVALRCDPISGHVSLYWYRQALGQGPEFLTYFNYEAQQDKSGLPNDRFSAERPEGSISTLTIQRTEQRDSAMYRCASSLDRGGNTEAFFGQGTRLTVV.

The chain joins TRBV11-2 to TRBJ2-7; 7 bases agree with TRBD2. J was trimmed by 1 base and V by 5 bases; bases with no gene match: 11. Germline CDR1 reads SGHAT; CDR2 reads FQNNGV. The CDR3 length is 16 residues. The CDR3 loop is CASSPHRPSGSYEQYF. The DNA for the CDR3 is TGTGCCAGCAGCCCCCACAGGCCTAGCGGTTCCTACGAGCAGTACTTC.

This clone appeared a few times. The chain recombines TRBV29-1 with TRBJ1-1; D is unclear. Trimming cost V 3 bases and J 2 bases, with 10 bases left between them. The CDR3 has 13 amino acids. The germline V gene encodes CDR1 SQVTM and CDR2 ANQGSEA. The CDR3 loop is CSVDNTVNTEAFF. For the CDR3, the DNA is TGCAGCGTTGATAACACCGTTAACACTGAAGCTTTCTTT.

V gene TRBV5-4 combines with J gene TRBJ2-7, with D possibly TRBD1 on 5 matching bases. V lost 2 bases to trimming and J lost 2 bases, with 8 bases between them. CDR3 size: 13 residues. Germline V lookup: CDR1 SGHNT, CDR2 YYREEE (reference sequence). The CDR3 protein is CASSLGAAYEQYF. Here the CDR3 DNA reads TGTGCCAGCAGCTTAGGGGCCGCCTACGAGCAGTACTTC.

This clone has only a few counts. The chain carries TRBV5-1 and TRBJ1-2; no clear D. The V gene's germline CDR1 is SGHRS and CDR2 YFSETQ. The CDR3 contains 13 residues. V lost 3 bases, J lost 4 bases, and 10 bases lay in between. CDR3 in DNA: TGCGCCAGCAGCTCCCCTGACACCTATGGCTACACCTTC. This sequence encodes CASSSPDTYGYTF. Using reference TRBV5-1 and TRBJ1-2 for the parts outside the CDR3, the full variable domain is KAGVTQTPRYLIKTRGQQVTLSCSPISGHRSVSWYQQTPGQGLQFLFEYFSETQRNKGNFPGRFSGRQFSNSRSEMNVSTLELGDSALYLCASSSPDTYGYTFGSGTRLTVV.

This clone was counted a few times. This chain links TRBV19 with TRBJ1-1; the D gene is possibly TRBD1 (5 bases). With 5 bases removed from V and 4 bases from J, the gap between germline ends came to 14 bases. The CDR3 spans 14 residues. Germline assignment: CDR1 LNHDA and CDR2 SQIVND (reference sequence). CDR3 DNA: TGTGCCAGTAGTCCCCAGGGACTGTCCACTGAAGCTTTCTTT. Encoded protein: CASSPQGLSTEAFF.

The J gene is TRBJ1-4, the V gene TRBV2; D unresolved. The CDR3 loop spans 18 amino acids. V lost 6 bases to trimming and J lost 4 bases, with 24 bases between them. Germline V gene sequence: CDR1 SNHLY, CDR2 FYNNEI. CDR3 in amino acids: CASSVLRVGRLGNEKLFF. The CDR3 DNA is TGTGCCAGCAGCGTTTTACGGGTTGGTAGACTTGGTAATGAAAAACTGTTTTTT.